This TCR beta chain was found in a study of cytomegalovirus exposure and HLA in healthy donors. Across the whole study: Both the 120 validation repertoires and the 550 to 750 first-cohort repertoires used the same platform, as reported by a later analysis.

Points on this clone: Its specificity is unknown.

Sequencing was performed with immunoSEQ multiplex PCR; in TCRdb, only in-frame clones are kept and a portion is missing. The sample shows fewer than 100,000 clones, around 94% of them seen only once. This CDR3 is built from 15 residues. V was shortened by 4 bases and J by 2 bases, with 14 bases between the two germline ends. Germline V gives CDR1 MGHRA, CDR2 YSYEKL. Findings of the study overall: Three of the chains that were CMV-associated were confirmed in vitro to be specific for CMV antigens. Cytomegalovirus-associated status was assigned to about 160 TCR beta chains. Most TCR sequences were seen very rarely across donors, but some public TCRs occurred in many.

The J gene is TRBJ1-1, the V gene TRBV4-1; D perhaps matches TRBD1 (5 bases). This clonotype was sampled from a woman under 30 in good health and CMV-seronegative. Sequenced material: PBMCs. The CDR3 DNA sequence: TGCGCCAGCAGCCCGACGGGGGGGTATAACACTGAAGCTTTCTTT. Its protein product is CASSPTGGYNTEAFF.